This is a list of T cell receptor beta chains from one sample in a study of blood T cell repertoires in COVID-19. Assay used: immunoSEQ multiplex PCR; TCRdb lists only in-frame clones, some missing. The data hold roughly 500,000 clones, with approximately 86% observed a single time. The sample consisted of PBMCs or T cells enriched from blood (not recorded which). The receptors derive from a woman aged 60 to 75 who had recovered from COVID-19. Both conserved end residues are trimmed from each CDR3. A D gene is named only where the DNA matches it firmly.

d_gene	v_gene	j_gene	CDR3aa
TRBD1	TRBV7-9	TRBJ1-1	ASSFLQGAAEAF
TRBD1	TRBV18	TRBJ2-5	ASSPKTGQGQETQY
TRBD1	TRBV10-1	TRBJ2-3	ASMQGELDTQY
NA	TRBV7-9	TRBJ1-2	ASSQGTYNYGYT
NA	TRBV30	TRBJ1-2	AWRAVQQVYGYT
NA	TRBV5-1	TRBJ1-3	ASSGGISGNTIY
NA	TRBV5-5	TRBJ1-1	ASSFDISNTEAF
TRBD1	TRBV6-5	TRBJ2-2	ASSLTGGSGTGELF
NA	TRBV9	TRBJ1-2	ASSVGQKNYGYT
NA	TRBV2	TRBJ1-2	ASSALPGNYGYT
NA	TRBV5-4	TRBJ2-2	ASSFFIDGELF
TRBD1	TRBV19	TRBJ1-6	ASSRRGLRGPASSYNSPLH
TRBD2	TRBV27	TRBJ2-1	ASSVQLGLVGGEQF
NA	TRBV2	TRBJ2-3	ASSEALGWGADTQY
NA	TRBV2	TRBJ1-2	ASSEGIRDIYGYT
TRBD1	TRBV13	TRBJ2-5	ASSPRDSQETQY
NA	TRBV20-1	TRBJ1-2	SAAQGA
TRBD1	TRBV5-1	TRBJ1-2	ASSLGQGLWGYT
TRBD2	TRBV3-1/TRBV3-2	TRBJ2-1	AARSSGGNNEQF
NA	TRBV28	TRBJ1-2	ASSLVGINYGYT
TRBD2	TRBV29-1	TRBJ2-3	SVAIAGDTQY
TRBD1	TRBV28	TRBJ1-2	ASSSTGIYGYT
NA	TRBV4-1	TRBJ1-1	ASSQKNPRVDTEAF
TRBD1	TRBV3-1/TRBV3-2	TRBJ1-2	ASSQSTGGSYGYT
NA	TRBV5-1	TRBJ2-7	ASSLAQGYYEQY
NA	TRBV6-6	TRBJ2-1	ASSSKGLGYNEQF
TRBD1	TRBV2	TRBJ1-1	ASSESGVIGGTKAF
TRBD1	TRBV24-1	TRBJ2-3	ATTGGQGAHPSTDTQY
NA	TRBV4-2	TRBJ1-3	ASSQDPMASSSGNTIY
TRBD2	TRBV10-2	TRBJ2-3	ASRGTTSVTNTQY
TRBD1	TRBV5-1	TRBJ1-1	ASKQGTNTEAF
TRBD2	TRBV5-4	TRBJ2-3	ASSSSGVTDTQY
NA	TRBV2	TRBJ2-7	ASSDASTTSYEQY
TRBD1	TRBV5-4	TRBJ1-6	ASSQGGQVNSPLH
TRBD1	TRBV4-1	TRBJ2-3	ASSLGTGEDTQY
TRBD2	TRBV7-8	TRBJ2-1	ASSGAGLAGNEQF
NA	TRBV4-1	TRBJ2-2	ASSQGRSGGTGELF
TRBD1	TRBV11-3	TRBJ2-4	ASSLAFPLDRVETKNIQY
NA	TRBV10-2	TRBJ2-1	ASSDRQNNEQF
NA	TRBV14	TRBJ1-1	ASSKIQGRNTEAF
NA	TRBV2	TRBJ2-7	ASSESSYEQY
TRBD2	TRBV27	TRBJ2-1	ASTPGLAGGRNEQF